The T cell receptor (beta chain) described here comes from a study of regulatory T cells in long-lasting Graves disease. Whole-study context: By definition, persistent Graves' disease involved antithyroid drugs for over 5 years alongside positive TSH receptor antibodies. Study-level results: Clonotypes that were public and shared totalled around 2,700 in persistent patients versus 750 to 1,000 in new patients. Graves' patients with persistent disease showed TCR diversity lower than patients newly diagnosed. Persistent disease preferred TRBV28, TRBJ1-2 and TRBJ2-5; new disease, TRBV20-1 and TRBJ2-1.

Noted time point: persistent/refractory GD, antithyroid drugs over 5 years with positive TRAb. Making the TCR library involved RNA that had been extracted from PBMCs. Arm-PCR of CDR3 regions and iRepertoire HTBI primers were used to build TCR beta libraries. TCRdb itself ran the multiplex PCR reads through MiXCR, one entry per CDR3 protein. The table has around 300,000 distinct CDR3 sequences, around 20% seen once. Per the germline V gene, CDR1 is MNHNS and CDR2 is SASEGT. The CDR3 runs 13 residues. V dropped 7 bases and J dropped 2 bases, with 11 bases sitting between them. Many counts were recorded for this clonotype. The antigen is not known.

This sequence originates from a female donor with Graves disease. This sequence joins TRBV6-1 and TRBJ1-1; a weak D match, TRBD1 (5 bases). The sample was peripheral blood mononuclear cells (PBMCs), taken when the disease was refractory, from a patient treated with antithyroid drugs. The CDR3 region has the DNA TGTGCCAGCACCGAAGACAGTAACACTGAAGCTTTCTTT. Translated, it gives CASTEDSNTEAFF.